The clone carrying this T cell receptor (beta chain) came up a few times. The CDR3 has 12 residues. The V end was cut by 3 bases, the J end by 10 bases, with 10 bases between. The germline CDR1 and CDR2 sequences are MDHEN and SYDVKM. The data stem from a study of blood T cells in healthy people across ages. The second PCR ran about 6 to 11 cycles with a sample-barcoded 5' primer and J-beta primers. TCRdb called the 5' RACE reads again in MiXCR, with one record for every CDR3 protein. The table lists 450,000 to 650,000 distinct CDR3 sequences, about 25% of them singletons, with around 10% in the top ten. These data also formed part of another study, on T cells of mothers and their children.

This clonotype was obtained from a boy between 5 and 17 years old in good health. Sequencing used blood. The chain carries TRBV28 and TRBJ1-5; D gene unclear. CDR3 DNA sequence: TGTGCCAGCAGTTTTAGGGAGAGACCCCAGCATTTT. Translated, it gives CASSFRERPQHF.